A single count supports the clone carrying this T cell receptor (beta chain). Its antigen is not identified. The data were obtained in a study of CD4 T cells in relation to SARS-CoV-2 and coronaviruses. The germline gives CDR1 MDHEN, CDR2 SYDVKM. Deletions cut 6 bases from V and 7 bases from J, with 13 bases between. This CDR3 is built from 13 residues. CD4+ T cells from unexposed donors were obtained before the COVID-19 pandemic (2011-2018). The protocol was immunoSEQ multiplex PCR, while the TCRdb copy is restricted to in-frame clones and leaves out a portion. The sample lists about 65,000 clones, about nine tenths occurring once. Notes on the study in general: The assay detects memory recall responses, not culture-primed primary responses. This crossreactivity analysis covered spike protein alone, no other viral proteins.

V and J are TRBV28 and TRBJ1-5; no definite D call. The receptor comes from a human donor in good health. Material: memory CD4+ T cells from PBMCs. CDR3 loop: CASRPLFKQPQHF. Written as DNA, the CDR3 is TGTGCCAGCAGGCCCCTGTTCAAACAGCCCCAGCATTTT.